This entry lists 5 T cell receptor beta chains sequenced from one sample in a study of T cells in Graves' hyperthyroidism and ophthalmopathy (dated by TCRdb to about 2019). The library was produced with multiplex PCR. The reads were generated on an Illumina HiSeq 2000. TCR beta CDR3 regions were amplified from RNA transcripts. The first round of RT-PCR for the TCR CDR3 was performed with the HTBI primer set and the Qiagen OneStep RT-PCR kit. The public reads were run again by TCRdb, first through fastp at Q25 and then through MiXCR, and only productive beta chains were kept. Rows are combined by CDR3 protein, so each entry shows the most common genes and DNA. This sample comprises hundreds of thousands of distinct CDR3 sequences, around a third of them detected only once. The ten most abundant clones make up around 30% of the sample. Sequencing used blood. The origin of the receptors is a woman aged 40 to 55 with Graves' hyperthyroidism.

The chain links TRBV19 to TRBJ2-5, with TRBD1 matching over 8 bases. V shed 3 bases and J 3 bases; nucleotides not matched to a gene: 9. Germline V lookup: CDR1 LNHDA, CDR2 SQIVND (reference sequence). This CDR3 has 16 residues. The CDR3 DNA is TGTGCCAGTAGTATTTTACCGGGACAGGCCGAAGAGACCCAGTACTTC. It translates to CASSILPGQAEETQYF.

V gene TRBV6-5 combines with J gene TRBJ2-5, with 9 bases lining up with TRBD2. The CDR3 extends over 16 amino acids. With V trimmed by 5 bases and J by 1 base, 8 bases remained unmatched. The V gene's germline CDR1 is MNHEY and CDR2 SVGAGI. DNA of the CDR3: TGTGCCAGCAGTCACCGGCTAGCGGGGATCCAAGAGACCCAGTACTTC. Amino acid sequence: CASSHRLAGIQETQYF.

Remarks on this clonotype: An end of the junction does not agree with germline; a read error may underlie this. The rearrangement links TRBV7-2 to TRBJ2-5; TRBD2 matches 9 bases. There are 16 residues in the CDR3. The V gene's germline CDR1 is SGHTA and CDR2 FQGNSA. For the CDR3, the DNA is TGCGCCAGCAGCCAAGATGGGACTAGCCGCGAAGAGACCCAGTACTTC. Translating it yields CASSQDGTSREETQYF.

This clonotype was detected only a few times. A much larger clone is a single base away; this may be a read error. The V gene is TRBV2, the J gene TRBJ2-7, with unresolved D. CDR1 and CDR2 (germline): SNHLY, FYNNEI. This CDR3 comprises 11 residues. Trimming took off 7 bases at V and 3 bases at J, with 7 bases between the two ends. CDR3 in amino acids: CASTPNYEQYF. In nucleotides, the CDR3 is TGTGCCAGCACCCCTAACTACGAGCAGTACTTC.

The genes are TRBV2 and TRBJ2-7, with 7 nucleotides matching TRBD1. The CDR3 has 13 residues. The J segment lost 3 bases and the V segment lost 3 bases, leaving 2 bases of the junction unmatched. CDR1 and CDR2 from the germline V gene are SNHLY and FYNNEI. This CDR3 reads CASSETGNYEQYF. CDR3 nucleotides: TGTGCCAGCAGTGAGACAGGGAACTACGAGCAGTACTTC.